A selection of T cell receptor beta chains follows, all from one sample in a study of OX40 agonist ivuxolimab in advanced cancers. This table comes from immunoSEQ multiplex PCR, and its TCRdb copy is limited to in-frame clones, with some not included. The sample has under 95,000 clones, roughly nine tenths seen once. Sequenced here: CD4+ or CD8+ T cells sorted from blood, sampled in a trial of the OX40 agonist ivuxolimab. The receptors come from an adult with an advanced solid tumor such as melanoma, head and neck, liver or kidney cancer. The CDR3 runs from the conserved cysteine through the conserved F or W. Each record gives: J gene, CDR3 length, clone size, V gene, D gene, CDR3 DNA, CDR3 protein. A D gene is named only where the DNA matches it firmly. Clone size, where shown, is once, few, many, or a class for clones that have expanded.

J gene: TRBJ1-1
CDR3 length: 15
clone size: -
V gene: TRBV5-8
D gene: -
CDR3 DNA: TGTGCCAGCAGCGTGGCCAGTGGGGAATGGGCTGAAGCTTTCTTT
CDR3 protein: CASSVASGEWAEAFF

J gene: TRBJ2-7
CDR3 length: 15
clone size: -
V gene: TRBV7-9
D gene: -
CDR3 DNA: TGTGCCAGCACTGCCGGTCAGGGGCTCTCCTACGAGCAGTACTTC
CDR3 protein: CASTAGQGLSYEQYF

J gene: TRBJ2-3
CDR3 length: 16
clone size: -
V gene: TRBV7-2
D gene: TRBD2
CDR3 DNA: TGTGCCAGCAGCTCGAAGCGGGGGGGGTTCACAGATACGCAGTATTTT
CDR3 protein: CASSSKRGGFTDTQYF

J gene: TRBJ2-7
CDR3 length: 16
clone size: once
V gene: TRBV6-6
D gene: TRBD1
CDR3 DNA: TGTGCCAGCAGTCAAGGAGGGACAGGGACCGCCTACGAGCAGTACTTC
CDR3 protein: CASSQGGTGTAYEQYF

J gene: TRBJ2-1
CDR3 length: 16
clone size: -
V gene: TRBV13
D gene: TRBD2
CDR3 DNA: TGTGCCAGCAGCTTTAGGGGGACTAGCGGGAAGAATGAGCAGTTCTTC
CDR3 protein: CASSFRGTSGKNEQFF

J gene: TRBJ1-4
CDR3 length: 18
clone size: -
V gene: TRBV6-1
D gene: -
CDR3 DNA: TGTGCCAGCAGTGTCGGCGGACCGGACGGTGCAACTAATGAAAAACTGTTTTTT
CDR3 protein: CASSVGGPDGATNEKLFF

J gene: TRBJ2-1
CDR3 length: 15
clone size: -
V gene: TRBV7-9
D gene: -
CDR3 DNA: TGTGCCAGCAGCCATACGGACAGCTTTAGAGGGGAGCAGTTCTTC
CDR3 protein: CASSHTDSFRGEQFF

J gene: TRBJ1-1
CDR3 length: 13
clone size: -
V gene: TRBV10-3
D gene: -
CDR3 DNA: TGTGCCACCCGGGATAGGGAGAGCGCTGAAGCTTTCTTT
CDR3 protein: CATRDRESAEAFF

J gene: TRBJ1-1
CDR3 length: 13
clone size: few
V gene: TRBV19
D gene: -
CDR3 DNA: TGTGCCAGTAGTATCGGCTTGGCAACTGAAGCTTTCTTT
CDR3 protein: CASSIGLATEAFF

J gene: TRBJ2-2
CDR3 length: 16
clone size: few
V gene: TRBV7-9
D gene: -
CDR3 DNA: TGTGCCAGCAGCCCAAGGGACGGTGGGAACACCGGGGAGCTGTTTTTT
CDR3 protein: CASSPRDGGNTGELFF

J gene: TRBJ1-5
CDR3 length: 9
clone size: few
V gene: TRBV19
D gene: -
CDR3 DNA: TGTGCCGGACCTCAGCCCCAGCATTTT
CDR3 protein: CAGPQPQHF

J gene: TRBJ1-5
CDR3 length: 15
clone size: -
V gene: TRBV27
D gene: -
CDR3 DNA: TGTGCCAGCAGGAGGGGCACCGGCCTCAATCAGCCCCAGCATTTT
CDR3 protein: CASRRGTGLNQPQHF

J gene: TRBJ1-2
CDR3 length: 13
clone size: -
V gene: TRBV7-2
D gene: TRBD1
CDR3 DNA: TGTGCCAGCAGCTTAGGACAGGGCTATGGCTACACCTTC
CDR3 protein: CASSLGQGYGYTF

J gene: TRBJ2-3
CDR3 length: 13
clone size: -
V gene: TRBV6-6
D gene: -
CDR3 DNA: TGTGCCAGCAGTTACCTAATCACAGATACGCAGTATTTT
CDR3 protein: CASSYLITDTQYF

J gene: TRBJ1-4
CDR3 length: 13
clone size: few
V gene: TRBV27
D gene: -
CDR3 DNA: TGTGCCAGCAAATTATCAGGAGGAGAAAAACTGTTTTTT
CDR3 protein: CASKLSGGEKLFF

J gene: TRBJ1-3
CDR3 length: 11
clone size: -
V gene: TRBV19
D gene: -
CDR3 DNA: TGTGCCAGTTGGACGGGAAACACCATATATTTT
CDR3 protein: CASWTGNTIYF

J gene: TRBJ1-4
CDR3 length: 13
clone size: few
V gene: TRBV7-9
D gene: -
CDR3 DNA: TGTGCCAGCAGACGGACAGAGAATGAAAAACTGTTTTTT
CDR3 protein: CASRRTENEKLFF

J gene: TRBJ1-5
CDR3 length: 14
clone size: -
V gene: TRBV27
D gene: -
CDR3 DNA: TGTGCCAGCTGGGGTACAGACCTCAATCAGCCCCAGCATTTT
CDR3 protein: CASWGTDLNQPQHF

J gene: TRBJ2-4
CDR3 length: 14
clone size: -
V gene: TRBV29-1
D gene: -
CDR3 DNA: TGCAGCGTCGGGGGCCCCACAGGGAGAAACATTCAGTACTTC
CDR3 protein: CSVGGPTGRNIQYF

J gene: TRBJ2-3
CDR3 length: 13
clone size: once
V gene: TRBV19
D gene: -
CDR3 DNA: TGTGCCACCGCGCCGGGGAGCACAGATACGCAGTATTTT
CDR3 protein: CATAPGSTDTQYF

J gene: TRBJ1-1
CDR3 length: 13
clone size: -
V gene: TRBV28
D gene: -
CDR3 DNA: TGTGCCAGCATATGGGGCAGGAACACTGAAGCTTTCTTT
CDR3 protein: CASIWGRNTEAFF

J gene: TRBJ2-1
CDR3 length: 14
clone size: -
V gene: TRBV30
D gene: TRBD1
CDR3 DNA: TGTGCCTTTCTAAGACAGGGGTCCTACAATGAGCAGTTCTTC
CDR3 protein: CAFLRQGSYNEQFF

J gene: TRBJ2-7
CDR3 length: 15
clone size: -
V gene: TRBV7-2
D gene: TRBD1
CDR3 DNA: TGTGCCAGCAGCGCCTTGGGACAGGGGGCAGGCGAGCAGTACTTC
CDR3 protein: CASSALGQGAGEQYF

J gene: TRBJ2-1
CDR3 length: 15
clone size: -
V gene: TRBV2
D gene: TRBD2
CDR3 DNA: TGTGCCAGCAGTGAGCAGACTAGCGGGAGGGCTGAGCAGTTCTTC
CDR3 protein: CASSEQTSGRAEQFF

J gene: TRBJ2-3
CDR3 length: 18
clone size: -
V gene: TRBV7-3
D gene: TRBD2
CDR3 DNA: TGTGCCAGCAGCTTAGGGGGACTAGCGGCAACTAGCACAGATACGCAGTATTTT
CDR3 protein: CASSLGGLAATSTDTQYF

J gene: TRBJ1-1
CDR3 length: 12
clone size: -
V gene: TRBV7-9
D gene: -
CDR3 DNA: TGTGCCAGCAGCTTTACTAGCAGAGAAGCTTTCTTT
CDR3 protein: CASSFTSREAFF

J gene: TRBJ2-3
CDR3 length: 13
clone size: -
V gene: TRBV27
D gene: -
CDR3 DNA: TGTGCCAGCAGTTTTAGGGGCTTAGATACGCAGTATTTT
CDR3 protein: CASSFRGLDTQYF

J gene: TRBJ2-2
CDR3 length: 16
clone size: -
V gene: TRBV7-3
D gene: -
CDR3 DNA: TGTGCCAGCAGCCCCCACGGAGGCTCGAACACCGGGGAGCTGTTTTTT
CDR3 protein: CASSPHGGSNTGELFF

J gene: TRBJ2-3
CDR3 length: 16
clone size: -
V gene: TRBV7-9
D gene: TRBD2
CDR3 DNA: TGTGCCAGCAGCTTTGGAGGGACTAGCGGCACAGATACGCAGTATTTT
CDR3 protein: CASSFGGTSGTDTQYF